This T cell receptor (beta chain) originates from a study of T cells in Graves' hyperthyroidism and ophthalmopathy. The sample, blood from the first hyperthyroidism diagnosis, precedes any ophthalmopathy symptoms. Out of roughly 10 ml of fresh peripheral blood came the PBMCs. V was trimmed by 0 bases and J by 0 bases, leaving 18 bases between them. Germline CDR1 SGHRS, CDR2 YFSETQ. The CDR3 is 18 amino acids. Ten or more counts support this clonotype. Amplification yielded TCR beta CDR3 regions, with RNA transcripts as the source. In the first-round RT-PCR of the TCR CDR3, the HTBI primer set was used. TCRdb processed the multiplex PCR reads anew with MiXCR; each CDR3 protein has one entry. The sample holds 690,000 or so distinct CDR3 sequences; under 20% are singletons and the top ten take over 15%.

This rearrangement joins TRBV5-1 to TRBJ1-2; D uncertain. This sequence originates from a woman aged 50 to 65 with Graves' hyperthyroidism that later progressed to Graves' ophthalmopathy. Sequencing was carried out using blood. The CDR3 DNA sequence: TGCGCCAGCAGCTTGGCCGGAGCGGAGACTTTTTCTAACTATGGCTACACCTTC. Translating gives CASSLAGAETFSNYGYTF.